This passage covers 9 T cell receptor beta chains from one sample sequenced in a study of cytomegalovirus exposure and HLA in healthy donors. The PCR had 60 Vbeta and 13 Jbeta primers. The assay was immunoSEQ multiplex PCR, and TCRdb's table has in-frame clones only and misses some. The data contain fewer than 100,000 clones, roughly 78% of them singletons. The source material was PBMCs. These receptors came from a male donor in good health and CMV-seropositive.

The CDR3 DNA reads as TGTGCCAGCAGTACGGGCGGGACAGGGTCCTACGAGCAGTACTTC. Translation: CASSTGGTGSYEQYF. The gene calls are TRBV28 and TRBJ2-7, with 9 bases that match TRBD1. Germline V gene data show CDR1 as MDHEN and CDR2 as SYDVKM. The CDR3 runs 15 residues. The V segment lost 5 bases and the J segment 1 base; nucleotides outside the gene matches: 6.

V usage is TRBV19 and J usage is TRBJ2-3; 9 bases are a match to TRBD1. The CDR3 spans 15 residues. Germline V gives CDR1 LNHDA, CDR2 SQIVND (reference sequence). J was trimmed by 1 base and V by 3 bases; bases with no gene match: 2. CDR3 DNA: TGTGCCAGTAGTATGGGACAGGGTCGCACAGATACGCAGTATTTT. This codes for CASSMGQGRTDTQYF.

The chain employs TRBV28 and TRBJ1-5; D may be TRBD1 (6 bases). The CDR3 length is 14 residues. Germline V lookup: CDR1 MDHEN, CDR2 SYDVKM. Trimming cost V 5 bases and J 5 bases, with 13 bases left between them. The CDR3 here is CASSPSPGDQPQHF. The CDR3 coding sequence is TGTGCCAGCAGTCCATCCCCAGGGGATCAGCCCCAGCATTTT.

The V gene is TRBV28, the J gene TRBJ1-2; TRBD1 matches at 7 bases. V shed 6 bases, J shed 2 bases, and the junction held 12 bases outside the gene matches. The CDR3 totals 16 residues. CDR1 is MDHEN, CDR2 SYDVKM, per germline. The CDR3 DNA follows: TGTGCCAGCAGCCCCCCGATAACAGGGGAGAACTATGGCTACACCTTC. Translation gives CASSPPITGENYGYTF.

The rearrangement joins TRBV7-7 to TRBJ2-5, with TRBD1 matching 7 bases. CDR3 length: 17 amino acids. The germline gives CDR1 SSHAT, CDR2 FNYEAQ (reference sequence). The V segment lost 5 bases and the J segment 2 bases; nucleotides outside the gene matches: 14. The CDR3 DNA reads as TGTGCCAGCAGCCGACCAACAGAGACAGGGAAACAAGAGACCCAGTACTTC. Translation: CASSRPTETGKQETQYF.

The chain employs TRBV11-1 and TRBJ1-5, with TRBD1 matching over 9 bases. Germline V lookup: CDR1 SGHAT, CDR2 FQDESV (reference sequence). Trimming at V came to 7 bases and at J to 4 bases, leaving 5 bases not matched to a gene. The CDR3 runs 14 residues. This CDR3 is CASTNRGRNQPQHF. CDR3 DNA: TGTGCCAGCACCAACAGGGGGCGGAATCAGCCCCAGCATTTT.

The V gene is TRBV6-1, the J gene TRBJ2-3; a possible D gene is TRBD1 (7 bases). V was shortened by 5 bases and J by 4 bases, with 16 bases between the two germline ends. Germline V gene data show CDR1 as MNHNS and CDR2 as SASEGT. The CDR3 totals 15 residues. CDR3 amino acids: CASSPRGTRPDTQYF. CDR3 coding DNA: TGTGCCAGCAGTCCCAGGGGGACTCGCCCAGATACGCAGTATTTT.

This chain links TRBV14 with TRBJ1-3; 9 bases line up with TRBD1. Trimming cost V 4 bases and J 4 bases; bases outside gene matches: 8. Per germline, CDR1 SGHDN and CDR2 FVKESK. CDR3 length: 16 residues. CDR3 amino acids: CASSPRQGVRGNTIYF. For the CDR3, the DNA is TGTGCCAGCAGCCCCAGACAGGGGGTAAGGGGAAACACCATATATTTT.

In its sample, this clone was seen a few times. V usage is TRBV19 and J usage is TRBJ2-3; D is possibly TRBD2 (6 bases). V lost 6 bases and J 4 bases, leaving 11 bases between the germline ends. The CDR3 totals 13 residues. Germline assignment: CDR1 LNHDA and CDR2 SQIVND (reference sequence). CDR3 sequence reads: CASSPGLADTQYF. CDR3 nucleotides: TGTGCCAGTAGCCCGGGACTGGCAGATACGCAGTATTTT.